This T cell receptor (beta chain) comes out of a study of T-cell reconstitution after alpha-beta-depleted transplantation in children. Construction of the TCRbeta library involved unique molecular identifiers. Using its own MiXCR run on the PCR reads, TCRdb lists one record per CDR3 protein. The sample lists approximately 510,000 distinct CDR3 sequences, approximately 16% occurring once. This clonotype was found many times. The CDR3 runs 15 residues. CDR1 is SGHRS, CDR2 YFSETQ, per germline. Trimming took off 1 base at V and 5 bases at J, with 15 bases between the two ends. The clonotype originates from a human donor who donated a stem cell graft to a child with acute lymphoblastic leukemia. The chain joins TRBV5-1 to TRBJ2-5; D possibly corresponds to TRBD1 (6 bases). Specimen: PBMCs from the stem cell graft donor, collected from the stem cell graft. CDR3 DNA sequence: TGCGCCAGCAGCTTGATGACAGATACAGGGGAGACCCAGTACTTC. Protein sequence: CASSLMTDTGETQYF.